Listed here are 9 T cell receptor beta chains from one sample, sequenced in a study of CD8 T cells in Susac syndrome. Reverse transcription used about 0.45 to 1 ug RNA and random hexamers. TCRdb used MiXCR to reprocess the immunoSEQ multiplex PCR reads, holding one entry per CDR3 protein. The profile shows fewer than 300,000 distinct CDR3 sequences, approximately 85% of them singletons. The sample consisted of CD8+ T cells from PBMCs. All receptors derive from a human donor with multiple sclerosis.

The rearrangement links TRBV30 to TRBJ2-5, with D hard to call. Trimming took off 4 bases at V and 5 bases at J, with 5 bases between the two ends. CDR1 is GTSNPN, CDR2 SVGIG, per germline (reference sequence). This CDR3 contains 10 residues. Here the CDR3 DNA reads TGTGCCTGGATGGCGGAGACCCAGTACTTC. Protein product: CAWMAETQYF.

The chain recombines TRBV7-9 with TRBJ2-7; D not certain. Germline CDR1 and CDR2: SEHNR and FQNEAQ (reference sequence). The CDR3 sequence is 12 residues long. Trimming took off 5 bases at V and 3 bases at J, with 8 bases between the two ends. CDR3 nucleotide sequence: TGTGCCAGCAGCCCAACGTACTACGAGCAGTACTTC. Amino acids: CASSPTYYEQYF.

The rearrangement links TRBV7-9 to TRBJ2-7, with no clear D. Trimming took off 3 bases at V and 5 bases at J, with 11 bases between the two ends. The CDR3 spans 13 residues. Germline-derived CDR1 and CDR2 are SEHNR and FQNEAQ (reference sequence). In DNA form, the CDR3 reads TGTGCCAGCAGCTTCCGGGCACCCCACGAGCAGTACTTC. This codes for CASSFRAPHEQYF.

The CDR3 DNA follows: TGTGCCAGCAACACAGAAATCACCACGATACGCACTGAAGCTTTCTTT. Translating gives CASNTEITTIRTEAFF. The chain recombines TRBV27 with TRBJ1-1; D not certain. The germline V and J ends were trimmed by 7 bases and 4 bases, with 22 bases remaining between them. Germline CDR1 MNHEY, CDR2 SMNVEV (reference sequence). The CDR3 runs 16 residues.

The chain recombines TRBV14 with TRBJ2-7; D unresolved. V shed 0 bases and J shed 3 bases, with 15 bases lying between them. The CDR3 is made up of 16 amino acids. The germline gives CDR1 SGHDN, CDR2 FVKESK. Here the CDR3 DNA reads TGTGCCAGCAGCCAAGATAGTCCTTATCCTCTCTACGAGCAGTACTTC. Protein product: CASSQDSPYPLYEQYF.

The gene calls are TRBV7-9 and TRBJ2-7; D is unresolved. The V gene's germline CDR1 is SEHNR and CDR2 FQNEAQ (reference sequence). This CDR3 region has 13 residues. Trimming took off 1 base at V and 7 bases at J, with 11 bases between the two ends. The CDR3 reads CASSLEPVREQYF. The DNA for the CDR3 is TGTGCCAGCAGCTTAGAGCCTGTACGGGAGCAGTACTTC.

The chain couples TRBV28 to TRBJ1-5; possibly TRBD1 for D (6 bases). Germline assignment: CDR1 MDHEN and CDR2 SYDVKM. The CDR3 spans 15 residues. V was cut by 6 bases and J by 3 bases, with 15 bases left in between. The DNA for the CDR3 is TGTGCCAGCAGGGCGCGACAGGCGTTCAATCAGCCCCAGCATTTT. Amino acid sequence: CASRARQAFNQPQHF.

The rearrangement links TRBV3-1 to TRBJ2-5; D not resolved. Germline CDR1 and CDR2: LGHDT and YNNKEL (reference sequence). V was shortened by 3 bases and J by 3 bases, with 8 bases between the two germline ends. This CDR3 comprises 13 residues. The DNA of the CDR3 is TGTGCCAGCAGCCATGACGCTGAAGAGACCCAGTACTTC. Amino acids: CASSHDAEETQYF.

V usage is TRBV12-3 or TRBV12-4 and J usage is TRBJ2-1; 9 bases are a match to TRBD2. CDR3 length equals 16 residues. V dropped 4 bases and J dropped 9; count of bases not matched to a gene: 13. DNA for the CDR3: TGTGCCAGCAGTTCGAGCGGGAGGCTCAATTCGCGTGAGCAGTTCTTC. Its protein is CASSSSGRLNSREQFF.